This T cell receptor beta chain was found in a study of cytomegalovirus exposure and HLA in healthy donors. Assay: immunoSEQ multiplex PCR; the TCRdb copy retains only in-frame clones and omits some. The table records 130,000 to 150,000 clones, around 90% of them present only once. Germline V gene sequence: CDR1 MNHEY, CDR2 SVGAGI. The CDR3 length is 12 residues. The ends were cut back, 5 bases at V and 6 bases at J, with 10 bases in the middle. The chain joins TRBV6-5 to TRBJ1-2, with D maybe TRBD1 (6 bases). The TCR sequence derives from a woman in her late teens or twenties in good health and CMV-seropositive. Sequences were obtained from PBMCs. CDR3 DNA sequence: TGTGCCAGCAGTAATACAGGGAATGGCTACACCTTC. This translates into CASSNTGNGYTF.